A selection of T cell receptor beta chains follows, all from one sample in a study of T-cell memory formation after mild COVID-19. TCRdb passed the 5' RACE reads through MiXCR, listing each CDR3 protein once. The profile shows more than 25,000 distinct CDR3 sequences, about 15% of them singletons. The material sequenced was PBMCs or a T cell subset sorted from them (not recorded which). All receptors derive from an adult who had mild COVID-19 (a few samples of this study predate the infection). Cell type and time point are not known. CDR3s include the opening cysteine and the closing phenylalanine or tryptophan. A D gene is named only where the DNA matches it firmly. The listing skips clone size in some rows; elsewhere it reads once, few, many or a size class.

. . TRBJ2-7 TRBV6-5 TGTGCCAGCAGCTCGGGGGCCGATTACGAGCAGTACTTC CASSSGADYEQYF
many TRBD1 TRBJ1-5 TRBV12-3/TRBV12-4 TGTGCCAGCAGTCCCGCGGGACAGGTCAATCAGCCCCAGCATTTT CASSPAGQVNQPQHF
. . TRBJ1-2 TRBV12-3/TRBV12-4 TGTGCCAGCAGTGGGGTCCAGGCAGCTGGCTACACCTTC CASSGVQAAGYTF
many TRBD2 TRBJ2-1 TRBV12-3/TRBV12-4 TGTGCCAGCAGTTCGGGACTAGACTCGTTCTTC CASSSGLDSFF
many . TRBJ2-1 TRBV4-1 TGCGCCAGCAGCCAGGGCCCCGCACAGAGTTCGGCCAATGAGCAGTTCTTC CASSQGPAQSSANEQFF
many TRBD2 TRBJ2-1 TRBV5-6 TGTGCCAGCAGCAAACGAGCGGGAGGGCCCCTCGATGAGCAGTTCTTC CASSKRAGGPLDEQFF
. . TRBJ2-7 TRBV3-1 TGTGCCAGCAGCCAAGATCGCCAGAGCTACGAGCAGTACTTC CASSQDRQSYEQYF
many TRBD1 TRBJ1-6 TRBV20-1 TGCAGTGCTACAGGGGGCCCCTCGTTCTATAATTCACCCCTCCACTTT CSATGGPSFYNSPLHF
many . TRBJ1-1 TRBV7-3 TGTGCCAGCAGCAGGAGGACCCCTGAAGCTTTCTTT CASSRRTPEAFF
medium-sized TRBD1 TRBJ2-1 TRBV4-3 TGCGCCAGCAGCCGAACAGGGGGCCGGTCCTACAATGAGCAGTTCTTC CASSRTGGRSYNEQFF
many TRBD1 TRBJ2-5 TRBV4-1 TGCGCCAGCAGCTATGGTCGACAGGGGGCTGCAGAGACCCAGTACTTC CASSYGRQGAAETQYF
. . TRBJ2-7 TRBV7-3 TGTGCCAGCAGCTTAACGCCCAGCCTCGAACAGTACTTC CASSLTPSLEQYF
many . TRBJ1-4 TRBV12-3/TRBV12-4 TGTGCCAGCAGTTTCGACAGGCTTGAAAAACTGTTTTTT CASSFDRLEKLFF
many . TRBJ2-4 TRBV5-5 TGTGCCAGCAGCTGGGGCACGCCTCTAGCCAAAAACATTCAGTACTTC CASSWGTPLAKNIQYF
many . TRBJ2-1 TRBV7-9 TGTGCCAGCAGCTTCTCCCAAGGGAGCTCCTACAATGAGCAGTTCTTC CASSFSQGSSYNEQFF
many TRBD2 TRBJ2-1 TRBV4-3 TGCGCCAGCAGCAAGGCTCAACTAGCGATCAACAATGAGCAGTTCTTC CASSKAQLAINNEQFF